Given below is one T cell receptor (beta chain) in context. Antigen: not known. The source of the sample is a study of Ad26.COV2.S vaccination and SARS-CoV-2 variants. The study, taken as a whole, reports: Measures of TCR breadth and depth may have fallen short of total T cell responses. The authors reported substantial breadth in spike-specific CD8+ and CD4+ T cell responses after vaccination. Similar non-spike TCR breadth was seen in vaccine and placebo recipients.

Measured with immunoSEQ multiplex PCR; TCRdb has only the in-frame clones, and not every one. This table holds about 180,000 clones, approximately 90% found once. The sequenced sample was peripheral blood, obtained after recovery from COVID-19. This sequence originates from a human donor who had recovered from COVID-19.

CDR3 coding DNA: TGTGCCAGCACCCCAGACTACACAGATACGCAGTATTTT. This gives the protein CASTPDYTDTQYF. This chain joins TRBV2 and TRBJ2-3; a possible D gene is TRBD2 (5 bases). V was shortened by 7 bases and J by 2 bases, with 10 bases between the two germline ends. Germline V lookup: CDR1 SNHLY, CDR2 FYNNEI. CDR3 size: 13 residues.